These T cell receptor beta chains were read from a single sample in a study of cytomegalovirus exposure and HLA in healthy donors. Produced via immunoSEQ multiplex PCR; TCRdb's table is partial and in-frame only. Here the sample spans around 60,000 clones, around 95% being singletons. Material for sequencing was PBMCs. These receptors were collected from a young man in good health and CMV-seropositive. The CDR3 runs from the conserved cysteine through the conserved F or W. The D gene is left open where the match is weak. Clone size is shown for a subset of rows, as once, few, many or a class of expanded clone.

cdr3_nt	cdr3_aa	cdr3_length	v_call	clone_size	j_call	d_call
TGTGCCAGCAGACAACAGGGGACTGAAGCTTTCTTT	CASRQQGTEAFF	12	TRBV28	NA	TRBJ1-1	TRBD1
TGTGCCTGGACAGGGGCCGTGGGGGACTATGGCTACACCTTC	CAWTGAVGDYGYTF	14	TRBV30	NA	TRBJ1-2	NA
TGTGCCAGCAGCTTAGAATGGACAGACTACGAGCAGTACTTC	CASSLEWTDYEQYF	14	TRBV11-2	NA	TRBJ2-7	NA
TGTGCCAGCAGCGGGGGACTCGAGGAGTCCGAGCAGTACTTC	CASSGGLEESEQYF	14	TRBV9	NA	TRBJ2-7	NA
TGTGCCAGCAGCCCGGGGGAGGGCTTCTATGGCTACACCTTC	CASSPGEGFYGYTF	14	TRBV7-2	NA	TRBJ1-2	NA
TGTGCTCTCGACGGACTGGATCACTCTGGAAACACCATATATTTT	CALDGLDHSGNTIYF	15	TRBV6-1	NA	TRBJ1-3	NA
TGCGCCAGCAGCCAGCTACAGAACGTGGGAGGGGGCTCCTACGAGCAGTACTTC	CASSQLQNVGGGSYEQYF	18	TRBV4-1	NA	TRBJ2-7	NA
TGTGCCAGCAGTTCCCCTCTTGCGGGGGCCACCGGGGAGCTGTTTTTT	CASSSPLAGATGELFF	16	TRBV28	NA	TRBJ2-2	NA
TGTGCCAGCAGCACCGATAGCGGCGCCCTGGGGGATACGCAGTATTTT	CASSTDSGALGDTQYF	16	TRBV27	NA	TRBJ2-3	NA
TGTGCCAGCAGCTTGGGAGTCGGGTTCTTTGAGCAGTTCTTC	CASSLGVGFFEQFF	14	TRBV5-6	NA	TRBJ2-1	NA
TGTGCCAGCAGCTTAGAGGGACTAGCGGGGGCCCCCGGGAGCACCGGGGAGCTGTTTTTT	CASSLEGLAGAPGSTGELFF	20	TRBV7-3	NA	TRBJ2-2	TRBD2
TGTGCCAGCAGCGGCAGGGGGAATGAAAAACTGTTTTTT	CASSGRGNEKLFF	13	TRBV28	NA	TRBJ1-4	TRBD1
TGTGCCAGCAGCTTCGAACCATATATCACAGGGGTCGGGGCCAACGTCCTGACTTTC	CASSFEPYITGVGANVLTF	19	TRBV5-5	NA	TRBJ2-6	TRBD1
TGTGCCAGCAGCCAAGAATCCGCCGGGGCTAGCGGGAGAGGAGGAGAGCAGTACTTC	CASSQESAGASGRGGEQYF	19	TRBV4-2	NA	TRBJ2-7	TRBD2
TGTGCCAGTTACAGAGCCATGAACACTGAAGCTTTCTTT	CASYRAMNTEAFF	13	TRBV28	NA	TRBJ1-1	NA
TGCGCCAGCAGCCAAGATTTCCTAGCGGGCTACGAGCAGTACTTC	CASSQDFLAGYEQYF	15	TRBV4-3	NA	TRBJ2-7	TRBD2
TGTGCCTGGAAGGCAGGGTGGGGAAACACCATATATTTT	CAWKAGWGNTIYF	13	TRBV30	NA	TRBJ1-3	NA
TGTGCCAGCTCACCACCATCAGGGGGCGATCCCTACGAGCAGTACTTC	CASSPPSGGDPYEQYF	16	TRBV18	NA	TRBJ2-7	TRBD1
TGTGCCAGTACCCTGGGACAGGGAGTCTATGGCTACACCTTC	CASTLGQGVYGYTF	14	TRBV19	NA	TRBJ1-2	TRBD1
TGTGCCAGCAGCTTTGGCGGCTTCTACGAGCAGTACTTC	CASSFGGFYEQYF	13	TRBV5-5	NA	TRBJ2-7	NA
TGTGCCAGCAGCCCTAACTTGATACACGAGCAGTACTTC	CASSPNLIHEQYF	13	TRBV14	NA	TRBJ2-7	NA
TGTGCCAGTAGTACTAGACAGGGTAGCAATCAGCCCCAGCATTTT	CASSTRQGSNQPQHF	15	TRBV19	NA	TRBJ1-5	TRBD1
TGCGCCAGCAGCTTGGGACTAGCGGTAATAAAAGAGACCCAGTACTTC	CASSLGLAVIKETQYF	16	TRBV5-1	NA	TRBJ2-5	TRBD2
TGCGCCAGCAGTACGACTAGCGGGAGAAACAATGAGCAGTTCTTC	CASSTTSGRNNEQFF	15	TRBV4-1	NA	TRBJ2-1	TRBD2
TGTGCCAGCAGTTTACCGGCGGGGGGGCGGGATCAGTACTTC	CASSLPAGGRDQYF	14	TRBV28	once	TRBJ2-7	TRBD2
TGCGCCAGCCGCGTCGGGGGCACCGGGGAGCTGTTTTTT	CASRVGGTGELFF	13	TRBV5-1	once	TRBJ2-2	NA
TGTGCCAGCAGTCCCCACAGTTTCAATCAGCCCCAGCATTTT	CASSPHSFNQPQHF	14	TRBV27	NA	TRBJ1-5	NA
TGTGCCAGCAGCTTCCGGGGGGGGACCACCTACAATGAGCAGTTCTTC	CASSFRGGTTYNEQFF	16	TRBV9	NA	TRBJ2-1	TRBD2
TGTGCCAGCAGTTTAGAAGGAGCGTTAACGGGGTTGAACACTGAAGCTTTCTTT	CASSLEGALTGLNTEAFF	18	TRBV28	NA	TRBJ1-1	NA
TGTGCCAGCGGCCTCCCGGGACAGGGGGGGGAGACCCAGTACTTC	CASGLPGQGGETQYF	15	TRBV6-1	once	TRBJ2-5	TRBD1
TGTGCCAGCAGCCCGCGCGGGACTAGCGGGGGTGATGAGCAGTTCTTC	CASSPRGTSGGDEQFF	16	TRBV6-4	NA	TRBJ2-1	TRBD2
TGTGCCTGGAGTTACACAGGGGATTACACTGAAGCTTTCTTT	CAWSYTGDYTEAFF	14	TRBV30	NA	TRBJ1-1	TRBD1
TGTGCCAGCAGCTTGGTTTCAGGAACTAATTCACCCCTCCACTTT	CASSLVSGTNSPLHF	15	TRBV7-6	NA	TRBJ1-6	NA
TGTGCCAGCAGCAAAAGACAAAACTCTCTGTATGGCTACACCTTC	CASSKRQNSLYGYTF	15	TRBV9	NA	TRBJ1-2	NA
TGTGCCAGCACCGGTACAGGGCTGGACTATGGCTACACCTTC	CASTGTGLDYGYTF	14	TRBV2	NA	TRBJ1-2	NA
TGCGCCAGCAGCCAAGATGCCGGTGGGGCTACGGAAGAGACCCAGTACTTC	CASSQDAGGATEETQYF	17	TRBV4-3	NA	TRBJ2-5	NA
TGTGCCAGCAGTTTACAGCTCGGGGGCAATCAGCCCCAGCATTTT	CASSLQLGGNQPQHF	15	TRBV27	NA	TRBJ1-5	NA
TGTGCCAGCAGTCCTGCGGGACAGGGGGCTTCCGGGGAGCTGTTTTTT	CASSPAGQGASGELFF	16	TRBV27	NA	TRBJ2-2	TRBD1
TGCAGCGGGCTGGTAGGGGATGAGCAGTTCTTC	CSGLVGDEQFF	11	TRBV29-1	NA	TRBJ2-1	NA
TGTGCCAGCAGTGTTGCCGGGACAGGGTCAGATACGCAGTATTTT	CASSVAGTGSDTQYF	15	TRBV6-1	few	TRBJ2-3	TRBD1
TGTGCCAGCAGCCCACAGGCCGGACGGGAGGTGGACAATGAGCAGTTCTTC	CASSPQAGREVDNEQFF	17	TRBV13	once	TRBJ2-1	TRBD2